This section outlines one T cell receptor (beta chain) sequence together with its context. This sample stems from a study of blood T cell repertoires in COVID-19. Study in general: COVID-19 samples from acute and convalescent phases originated in the United States, Italy and Spain. T cells, B-cell-depleted T cells, or PBMCs provided the cDNA or gDNA that served as material.

In the original workflow: Estimated nucleated cell counts came from reference gene primer amplification. Method: immunoSEQ multiplex PCR; TCRdb's copy keeps in-frame clones and lacks some. V, J and clone size are taken as reported in that table, and D and trimming were inferred from the DNA itself. The sample yields some 59,000 clones, 60% to 85% seen once. Patients at the Seattle site were enrolled during active infection and followed longitudinally. This CDR3 spans 11 amino acids. The V and J ends lost 6 bases and 2 bases respectively, with 7 bases between them. Per germline, CDR1 DFQATT and CDR2 SNEGSKA (reference sequence).

The sequenced sample was peripheral blood. The chain uses TRBV20-1 and TRBJ2-5; D is ambiguous. The receptor was derived from a man aged 25-45 years with COVID-19, enrolled during active disease. This CDR3 is CSAEAQETQYF. The DNA for the CDR3 is TGCAGTGCCGAAGCTCAAGAGACCCAGTACTTC.